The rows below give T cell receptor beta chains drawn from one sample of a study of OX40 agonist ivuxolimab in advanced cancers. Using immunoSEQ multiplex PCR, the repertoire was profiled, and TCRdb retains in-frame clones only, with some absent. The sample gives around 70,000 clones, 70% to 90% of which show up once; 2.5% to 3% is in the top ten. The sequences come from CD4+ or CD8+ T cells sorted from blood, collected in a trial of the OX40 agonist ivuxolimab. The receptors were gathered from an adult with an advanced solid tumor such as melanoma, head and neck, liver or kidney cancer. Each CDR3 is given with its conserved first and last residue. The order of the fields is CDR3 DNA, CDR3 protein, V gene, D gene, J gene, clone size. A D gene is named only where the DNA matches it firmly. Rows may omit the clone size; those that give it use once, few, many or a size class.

TGTGCCAGCAGTTTGAGGGGATATTGGTACACCTTC CASSLRGYWYTF TRBV28 - TRBJ1-2 -
TGCGCCAGCCGGGGAGACAGTCTTCCCTACAATGAGCAGTTCTTC CASRGDSLPYNEQFF TRBV5-1 - TRBJ2-1 -
TGTGCCAGCAGGGAGGCAGCGAACACCGGGGAGCTGTTTTTT CASREAANTGELFF TRBV6-1 - TRBJ2-2 -
TGTGCCAGCAGCCAAGTACAGGGAAACACCGGGGAGCTGTTTTTT CASSQVQGNTGELFF TRBV16 - TRBJ2-2 -
TGCGCCAGCAGCTTGGATTCGGTCACTGAAGCTTTCTTT CASSLDSVTEAFF TRBV5-1 - TRBJ1-1 -
TGTGCCAGTAGATTGACAGACGGCGTTACGCAGTATTTT CASRLTDGVTQYF TRBV19 - TRBJ2-3 few
TGTGCTAGTGGTCTCGAACACCCGGGACAGGGACCCACCTACGAGCAGTACTTC CASGLEHPGQGPTYEQYF TRBV12-5 TRBD1 TRBJ2-7 -
TGTGCCAGCATAAGGGGACTAGCGGACTACAATGAGCAGTTCTTC CASIRGLADYNEQFF TRBV2 TRBD2 TRBJ2-1 once
TGTGCCAGCAGCACGGGACAGGGGGTTGCCAATGAGCAGTTCTTC CASSTGQGVANEQFF TRBV9 TRBD1 TRBJ2-1 -
TGTGCCAGCAGAAAAGACAGATCTAATGAAAAACTGTTTTTT CASRKDRSNEKLFF TRBV6-1 - TRBJ1-4 -
TGCAGCGGGGCCCTCACTAGCGGGGGTTACAATGAGCAGTTCTTC CSGALTSGGYNEQFF TRBV29-1 TRBD2 TRBJ2-1 -
TGTGCCTGGAGTTTGTGGAGCACAGATACGCAGTATTTT CAWSLWSTDTQYF TRBV30 - TRBJ2-3 -
TGTGCCAGCAGTGAAGGGTCTCGACAGGGCGAAGCCCAGCATTTT CASSEGSRQGEAQHF TRBV2 TRBD1 TRBJ1-5 -
TGTGCCAGCAGCGTAGGGGGGGGCACTAATGAAAAACTGTTTTTT CASSVGGGTNEKLFF TRBV9 - TRBJ1-4 once
TGCGCCAGCAGCTACGGGGGGGCTGCAACTAATGAAAAACTGTTTTTT CASSYGGAATNEKLFF TRBV5-1 - TRBJ1-4 -